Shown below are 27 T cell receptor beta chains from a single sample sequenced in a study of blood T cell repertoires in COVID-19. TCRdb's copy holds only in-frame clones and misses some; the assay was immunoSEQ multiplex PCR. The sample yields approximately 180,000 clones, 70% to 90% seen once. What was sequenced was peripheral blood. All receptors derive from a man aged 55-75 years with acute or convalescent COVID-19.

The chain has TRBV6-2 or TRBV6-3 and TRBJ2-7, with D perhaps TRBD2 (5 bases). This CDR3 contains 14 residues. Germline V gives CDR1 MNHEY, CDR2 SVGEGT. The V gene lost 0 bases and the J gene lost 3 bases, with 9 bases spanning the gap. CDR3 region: CASSYSDLFYEQYF. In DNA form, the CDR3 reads TGTGCCAGCAGTTACTCGGACTTATTCTACGAGCAGTACTTC.

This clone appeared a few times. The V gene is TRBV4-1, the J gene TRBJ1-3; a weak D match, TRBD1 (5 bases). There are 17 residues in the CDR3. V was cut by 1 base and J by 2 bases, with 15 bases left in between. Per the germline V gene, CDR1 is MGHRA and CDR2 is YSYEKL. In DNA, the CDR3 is TGCGCCAGCAGCCAAGGGGCTCCGGGGGAGGCTGGAAACACCATATATTTT. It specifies CASSQGAPGEAGNTIYF.

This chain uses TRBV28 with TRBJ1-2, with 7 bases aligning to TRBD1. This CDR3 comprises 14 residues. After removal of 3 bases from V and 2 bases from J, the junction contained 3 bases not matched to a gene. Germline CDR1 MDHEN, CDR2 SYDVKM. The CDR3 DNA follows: TGTGCCAGCAGTTTCCCAGGGGGGAACTATGGCTACACCTTC. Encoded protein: CASSFPGGNYGYTF.

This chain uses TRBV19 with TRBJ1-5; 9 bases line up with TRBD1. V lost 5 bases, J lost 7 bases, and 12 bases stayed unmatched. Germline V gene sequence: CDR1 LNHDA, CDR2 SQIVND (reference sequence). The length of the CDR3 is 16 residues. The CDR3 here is CASSSPDRGQGQPQHF. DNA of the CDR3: TGTGCCAGTAGTTCACCGGACAGGGGCCAGGGGCAGCCCCAGCATTTT. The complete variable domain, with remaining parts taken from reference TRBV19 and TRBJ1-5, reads DGGITQSPKYLFRKEGQNVTLSCEQNLNHDAMYWYRQDPGQGLRLIYYSQIVNDFQKGDIAEGYSVSREKKESFPLTVTSAQKNPTAFYLCASSSPDRGQGQPQHFGDGTRLSIL.

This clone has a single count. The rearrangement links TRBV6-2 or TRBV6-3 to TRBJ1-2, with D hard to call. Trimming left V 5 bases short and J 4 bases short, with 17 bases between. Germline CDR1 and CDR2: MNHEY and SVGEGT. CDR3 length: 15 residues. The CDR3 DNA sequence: TGTGCCAGCAGTCCCCTGGACCACGGAGGCTATGGCTACACCTTC. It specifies CASSPLDHGGYGYTF.

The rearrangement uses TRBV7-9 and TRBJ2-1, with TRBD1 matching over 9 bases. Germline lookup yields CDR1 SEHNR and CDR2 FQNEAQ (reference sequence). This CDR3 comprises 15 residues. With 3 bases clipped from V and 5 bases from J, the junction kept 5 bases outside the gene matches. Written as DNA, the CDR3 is TGTGCCAGCAGCTTTGCGGGACAGGGCAACAATGAGCAGTTCTTC. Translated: CASSFAGQGNNEQFF.

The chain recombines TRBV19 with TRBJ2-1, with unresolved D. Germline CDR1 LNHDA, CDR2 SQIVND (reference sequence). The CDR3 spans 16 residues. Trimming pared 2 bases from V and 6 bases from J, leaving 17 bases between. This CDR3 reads CASSILRITSGNEQFF. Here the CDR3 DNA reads TGTGCCAGTAGTATACTTCGGATTACTTCGGGCAATGAGCAGTTCTTC.

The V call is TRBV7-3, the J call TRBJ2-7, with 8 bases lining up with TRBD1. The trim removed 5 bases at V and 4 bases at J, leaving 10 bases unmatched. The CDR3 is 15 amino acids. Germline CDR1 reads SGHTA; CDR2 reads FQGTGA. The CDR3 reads CASSRQGSGEYEQYF. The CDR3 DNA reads TGTGCCAGCAGCCGACAGGGGTCGGGGGAATACGAGCAGTACTTC.

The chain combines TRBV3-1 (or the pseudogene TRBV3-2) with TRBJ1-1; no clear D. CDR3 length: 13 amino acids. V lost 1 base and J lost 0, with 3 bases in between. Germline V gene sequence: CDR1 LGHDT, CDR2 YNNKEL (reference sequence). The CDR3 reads CASSQAVNTEAFF. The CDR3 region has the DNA TGTGCCAGCAGCCAAGCTGTGAACACTGAAGCTTTCTTT.

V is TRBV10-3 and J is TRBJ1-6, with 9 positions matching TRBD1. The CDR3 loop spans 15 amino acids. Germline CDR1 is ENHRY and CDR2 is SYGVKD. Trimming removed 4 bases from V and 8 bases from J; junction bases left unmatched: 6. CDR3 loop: CAISAPGTGHSPLHF. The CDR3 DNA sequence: TGTGCCATCAGTGCGCCCGGGACAGGGCATTCACCCCTCCACTTT.

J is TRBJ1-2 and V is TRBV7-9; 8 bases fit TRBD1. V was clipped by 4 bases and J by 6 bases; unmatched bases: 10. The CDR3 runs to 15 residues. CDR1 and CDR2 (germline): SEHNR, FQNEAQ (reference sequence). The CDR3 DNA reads TGTGCCAGCAGCTCTCAGGGGGCAACCCGACATGGCTACACCTTC. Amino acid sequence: CASSSQGATRHGYTF. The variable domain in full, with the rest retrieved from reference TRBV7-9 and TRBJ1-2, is DTGVSQNPRHKITKRGQNVTFRCDPISEHNRLYWYRQTLGQGPEFLTYFQNEAQLEKSRLLSDRFSAERPKGSFSTLEIQRTEQGDSAMYLCASSSQGATRHGYTFGSGTRLTVV.

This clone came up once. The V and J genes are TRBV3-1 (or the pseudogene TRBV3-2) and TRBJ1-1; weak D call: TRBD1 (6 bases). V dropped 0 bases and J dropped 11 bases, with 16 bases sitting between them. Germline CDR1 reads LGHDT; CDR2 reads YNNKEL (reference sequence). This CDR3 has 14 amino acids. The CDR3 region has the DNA TGTGCCAGCAGCCAAGATGGACAGCCCGACGAGGCTTTCTTT. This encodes CASSQDGQPDEAFF.

The CDR3 protein is CASSLAVPGTYEQYF. As DNA, the CDR3 is TGTGCCAGCAGCTTAGCGGTCCCGGGGACCTACGAGCAGTACTTC. The chain joins TRBV7-8 to TRBJ2-7, with a weak D call TRBD2 (5 bases). Trimming stripped 0 bases from V and 2 bases from J, with 11 bases between. Germline loops: CDR1 SGHVS, CDR2 FQNEAQ. This CDR3 is 15 amino acids long.

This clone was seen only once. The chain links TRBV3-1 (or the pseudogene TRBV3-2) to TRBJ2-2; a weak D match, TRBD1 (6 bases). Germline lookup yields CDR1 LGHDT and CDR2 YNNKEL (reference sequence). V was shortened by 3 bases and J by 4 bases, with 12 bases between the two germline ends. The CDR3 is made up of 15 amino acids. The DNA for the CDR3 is TGTGCCAGCAGCCATAGGGACAAGGGCACCGGGGAGCTGTTTTTT. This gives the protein CASSHRDKGTGELFF.

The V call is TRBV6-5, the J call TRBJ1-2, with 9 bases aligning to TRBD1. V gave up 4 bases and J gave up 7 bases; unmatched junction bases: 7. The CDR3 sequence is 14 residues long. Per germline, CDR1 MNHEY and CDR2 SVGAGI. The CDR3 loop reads CASSSQGAHSGYTF. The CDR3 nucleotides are TGTGCCAGCAGTTCACAGGGGGCGCACAGTGGCTACACCTTC.

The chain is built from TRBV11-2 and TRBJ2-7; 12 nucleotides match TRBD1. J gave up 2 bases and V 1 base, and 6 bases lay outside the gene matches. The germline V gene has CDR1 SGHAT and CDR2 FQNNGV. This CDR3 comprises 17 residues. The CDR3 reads CASSLGAGTGGTYEQYF. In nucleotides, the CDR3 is TGTGCCAGCAGCTTAGGCGCCGGGACAGGGGGCACCTACGAGCAGTACTTC. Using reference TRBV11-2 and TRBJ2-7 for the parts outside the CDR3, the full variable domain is EAGVAQSPRYKIIEKRQSVAFWCNPISGHATLYWYQQILGQGPKLLIQFQNNGVVDDSQLPKDRFSAERLKGVDSTLKIQPAKLEDSAVYLCASSLGAGTGGTYEQYFGPGTRLTVT.

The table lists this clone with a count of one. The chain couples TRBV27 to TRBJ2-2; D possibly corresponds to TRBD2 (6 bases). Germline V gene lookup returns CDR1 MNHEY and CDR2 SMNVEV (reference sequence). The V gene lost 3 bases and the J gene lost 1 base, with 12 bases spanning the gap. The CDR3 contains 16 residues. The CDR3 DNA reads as TGTGCCAGCAGTTTCGGGCTAGCGAGGAACACCGGGGAGCTGTTTTTT. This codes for CASSFGLARNTGELFF.

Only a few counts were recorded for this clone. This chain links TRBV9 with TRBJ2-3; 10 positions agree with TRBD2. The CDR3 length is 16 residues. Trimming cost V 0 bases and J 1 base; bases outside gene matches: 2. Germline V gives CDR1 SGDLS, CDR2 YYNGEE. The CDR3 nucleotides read TGTGCCAGCAGCGTAGAAGCGGGAGGGGGCACAGATACGCAGTATTTT. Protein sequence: CASSVEAGGGTDTQYF.

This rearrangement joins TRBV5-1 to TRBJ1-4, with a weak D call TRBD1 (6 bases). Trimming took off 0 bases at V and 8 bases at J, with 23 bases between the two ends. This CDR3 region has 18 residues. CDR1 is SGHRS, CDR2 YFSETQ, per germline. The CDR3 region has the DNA TGCGCCAGCAGCTTGGAGCCCGGGCTCGACAGGCCGGGGGAAAAACTGTTTTTT. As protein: CASSLEPGLDRPGEKLFF.

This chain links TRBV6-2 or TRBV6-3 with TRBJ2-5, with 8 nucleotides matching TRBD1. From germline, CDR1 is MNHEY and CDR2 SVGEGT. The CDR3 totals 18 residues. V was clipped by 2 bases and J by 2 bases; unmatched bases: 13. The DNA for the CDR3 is TGTGCCAGCAGTTACCCTAAAGGGGCAGGGGGCCGGCAAGAGACCCAGTACTTC. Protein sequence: CASSYPKGAGGRQETQYF.

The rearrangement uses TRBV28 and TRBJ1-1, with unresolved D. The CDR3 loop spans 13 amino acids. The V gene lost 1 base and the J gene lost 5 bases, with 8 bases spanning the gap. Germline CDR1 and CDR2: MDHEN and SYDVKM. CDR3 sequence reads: CASSLFRVTEAFF. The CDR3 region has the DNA TGTGCCAGCAGTTTATTCCGGGTAACTGAAGCTTTCTTT.

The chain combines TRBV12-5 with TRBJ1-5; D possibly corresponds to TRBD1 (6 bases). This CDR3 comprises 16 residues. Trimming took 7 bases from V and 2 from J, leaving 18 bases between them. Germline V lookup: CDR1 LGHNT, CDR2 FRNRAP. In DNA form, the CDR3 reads TGTGCTAGTGTCGCCGGCGGGGGGGCTGGCAATCAGCCCCAGCATTTT. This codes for CASVAGGGAGNQPQHF. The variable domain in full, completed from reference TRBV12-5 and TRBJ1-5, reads DARVTQTPRHKVTEMGQEVTMRCQPILGHNTVFWYRQTMMQGLELLAYFRNRAPLDDSGMPKDRFSAEMPDATLATLKIQPSEPRDSAVYFCASVAGGGAGNQPQHFGDGTRLSIL.

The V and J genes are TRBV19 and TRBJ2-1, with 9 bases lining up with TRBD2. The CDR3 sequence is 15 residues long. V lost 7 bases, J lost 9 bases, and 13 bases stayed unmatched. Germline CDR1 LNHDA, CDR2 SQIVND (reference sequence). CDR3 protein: CASIRREGGIGEQFF. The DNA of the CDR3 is TGTGCCAGTATTCGGCGGGAGGGGGGTATCGGTGAGCAGTTCTTC.

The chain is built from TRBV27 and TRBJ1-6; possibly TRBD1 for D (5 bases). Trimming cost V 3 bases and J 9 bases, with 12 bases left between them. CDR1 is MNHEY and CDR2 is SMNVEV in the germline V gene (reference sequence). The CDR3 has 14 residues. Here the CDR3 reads CASSLGREGSPLHF. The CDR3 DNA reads TGTGCCAGCAGTTTGGGCAGGGAGGGTTCACCCCTCCACTTT.

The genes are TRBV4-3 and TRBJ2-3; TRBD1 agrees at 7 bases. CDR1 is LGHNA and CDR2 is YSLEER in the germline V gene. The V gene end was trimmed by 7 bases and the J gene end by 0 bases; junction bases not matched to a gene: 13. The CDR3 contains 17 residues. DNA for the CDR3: TGCGCCAGCATCCCTTCGAAGACAGGGAGAAGCACAGATACGCAGTATTTT. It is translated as CASIPSKTGRSTDTQYF.

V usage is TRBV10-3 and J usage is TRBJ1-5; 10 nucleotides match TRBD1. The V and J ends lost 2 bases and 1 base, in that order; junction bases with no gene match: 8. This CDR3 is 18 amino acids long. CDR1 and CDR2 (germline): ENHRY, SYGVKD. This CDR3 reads CAISEARQGAGSNQPQHF. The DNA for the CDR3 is TGTGCCATCAGTGAGGCTAGACAGGGGGCCGGAAGCAATCAGCCCCAGCATTTT.

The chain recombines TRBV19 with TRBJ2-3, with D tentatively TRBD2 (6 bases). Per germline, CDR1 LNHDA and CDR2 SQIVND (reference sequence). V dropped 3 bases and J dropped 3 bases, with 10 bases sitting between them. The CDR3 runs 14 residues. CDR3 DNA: TGTGCCAGTAGTATGTTGAGCGGGACAGATACGCAGTATTTT. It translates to CASSMLSGTDTQYF.